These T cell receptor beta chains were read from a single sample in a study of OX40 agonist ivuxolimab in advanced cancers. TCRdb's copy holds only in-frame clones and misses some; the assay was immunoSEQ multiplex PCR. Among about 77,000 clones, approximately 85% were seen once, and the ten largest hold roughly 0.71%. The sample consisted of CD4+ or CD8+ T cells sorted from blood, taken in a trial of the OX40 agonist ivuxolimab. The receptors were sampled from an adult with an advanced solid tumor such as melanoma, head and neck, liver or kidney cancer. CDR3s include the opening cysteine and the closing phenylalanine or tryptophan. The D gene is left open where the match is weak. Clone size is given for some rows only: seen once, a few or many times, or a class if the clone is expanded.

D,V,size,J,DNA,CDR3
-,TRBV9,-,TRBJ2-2,TGTGCCAGCAGCGTAAACAGGGATCCAGCCACCGGGGAGCTGTTTTTT,CASSVNRDPATGELFF
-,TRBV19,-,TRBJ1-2,-,CASSISLDRALHPNGYTF
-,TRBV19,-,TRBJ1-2,TGTGCCAGTACGGCCAGAGGGGGGCCCCAAATCGGCTATGGCTACACCTTC,CASTARGGPQIGYGYTF
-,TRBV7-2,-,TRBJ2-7,TGTGCCAGCAGCTTAGGGGCGGGCAGATCCACCCATTACGAGCAGTACTTC,CASSLGAGRSTHYEQYF
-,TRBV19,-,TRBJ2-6,TGTGCCAGTAGTATAGATGGGTACAGGTCGAGCTCTGGGGCCAACGTCCTGACTTTC,CASSIDGYRSSSGANVLTF
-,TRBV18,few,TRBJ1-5,TGTGCCAGCTCACCACGTGGTACTAGCAATCAGCCCCAGCATTTT,CASSPRGTSNQPQHF
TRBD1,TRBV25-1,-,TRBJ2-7,TGTGCCACAAGGGACAGATCCTACGAGCAGTACTTC,CATRDRSYEQYF
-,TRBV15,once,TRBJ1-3,TGTGCCACCAGCAGAGCCTCTGGAAACACCATATATTTT,CATSRASGNTIYF
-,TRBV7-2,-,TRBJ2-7,TGTGCCAGCAGCAAATTGGGGGGCCCGTCCCCCTACGAGCAGTACTTC,CASSKLGGPSPYEQYF
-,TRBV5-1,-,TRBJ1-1,TGCGCCAGCAGCTTCTTTGGGGGGGCCAACACTGAAGCTTTCTTT,CASSFFGGANTEAFF
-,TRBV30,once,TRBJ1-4,TGTGCCTGGAGTCGGCGCGGGGCGGAAGGTGAAAAACTGTTTTTT,CAWSRRGAEGEKLFF
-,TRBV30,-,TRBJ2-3,TGTGCCTGGAGTGTCACAGATACGCAGTATTTT,CAWSVTDTQYF
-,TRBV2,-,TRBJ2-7,TGTGCCAGCAGCGATTCCACCCTCGGGACCAACTCCTACGAGCAGTACTTC,CASSDSTLGTNSYEQYF
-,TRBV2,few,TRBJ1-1,TGTGCCAGCAGGAGGACAGATGTGAACACTGAAGCTTTCTTT,CASRRTDVNTEAFF
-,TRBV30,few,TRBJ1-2,TGTGCCTGGAGTCCCTCTCCACAGCGAGGCTATGGCTACACCTTC,CAWSPSPQRGYGYTF
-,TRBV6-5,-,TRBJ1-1,TGTGCCAGCAGTTACTCGTTCCGGGGGGGGACGGAAGCTTTCTTT,CASSYSFRGGTEAFF
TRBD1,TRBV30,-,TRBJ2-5,TGTGCCTGGAGTGTAGGGGGCTGGGGGGAGACCCAGTACTTC,CAWSVGGWGETQYF
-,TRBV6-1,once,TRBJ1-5,TGTGCCAGCAGTGCCACCTTCGGGGGGAGCAATCAGCCCCAGCATTTT,CASSATFGGSNQPQHF
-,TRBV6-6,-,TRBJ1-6,TGTGCCAGCAGTTACTCGAGAACTTATTCACCCCTCCACTTT,CASSYSRTYSPLHF
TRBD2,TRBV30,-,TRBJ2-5,TGTGCCTGGAGTCCGGGACTAGCGGGGCGTGGGGCCCAGTACTTC,CAWSPGLAGRGAQYF
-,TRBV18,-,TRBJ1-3,TGTGCCAGCTCACCAGGCTCATTAATCCCCCGCTCTGGAAACACCATATATTTT,CASSPGSLIPRSGNTIYF
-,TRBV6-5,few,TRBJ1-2,TGTGCCAGCAGTTACGACAGAAACTATGGCTACACCTTC,CASSYDRNYGYTF
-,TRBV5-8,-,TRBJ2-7,TGTGCCAGCAGCCCCGGGGATCCATCCTACGAGCAGTACTTC,CASSPGDPSYEQYF
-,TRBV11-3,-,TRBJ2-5,TGTGCCAGCAGCCCCGGCCCAGGGGGGCGACCGAGAGAGACCCAGTACTTC,CASSPGPGGRPRETQYF
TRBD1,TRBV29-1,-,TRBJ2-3,TGCAGCGTTTCACAGGGGACAGATACGCAGTATTTT,CSVSQGTDTQYF
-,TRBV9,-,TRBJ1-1,TGTGCCAGCAGCCATCAAGTGGGGGGCCGTACTGAAGCTTTCTTT,CASSHQVGGRTEAFF
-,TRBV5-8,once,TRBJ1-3,TGTGCCAGCAGCTTTTTGGGAGGGAATGGAAACACCATATATTTT,CASSFLGGNGNTIYF
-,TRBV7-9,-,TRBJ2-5,TGTGCCAGCAGCTGGCAGGGAGTGCAGACCCAGTACTTC,CASSWQGVQTQYF
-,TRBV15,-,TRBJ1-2,TGTGCCACCAGCAGAGACATAAACTATGGCTACACCTTC,CATSRDINYGYTF
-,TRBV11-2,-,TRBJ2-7,TGTGCCAGCAGCTTAGCGGACAGCACTAACGAGCAGTACTTC,CASSLADSTNEQYF
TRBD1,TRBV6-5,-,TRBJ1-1,TGTGCCAGCAGTGAGAGGGGGCCGATAACTGAAGCTTTCTTT,CASSERGPITEAFF
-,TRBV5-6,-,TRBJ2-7,TGTGCCAGCAGCTTGGTGAGTAGTCGCCGCGAGCAGTACTTC,CASSLVSSRREQYF
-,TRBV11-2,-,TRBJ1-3,TGTGCCAGCAGCTCCGGTAAATCTGGAAACACCATATATTTT,CASSSGKSGNTIYF
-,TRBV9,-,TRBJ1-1,TGTGCCAGCAGCGCTGCTGGGGTCAACACTGAAGCTTTCTTT,CASSAAGVNTEAFF
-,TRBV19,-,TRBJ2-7,TGTGCCACCCGAGTAGGGGGGACCTACGAGCAGTACTTC,CATRVGGTYEQYF
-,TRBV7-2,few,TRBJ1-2,TGTGCCAGCAGCACCTACAGGGACTCGGGCTACACCTTC,CASSTYRDSGYTF
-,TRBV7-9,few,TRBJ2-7,TGTGCCAGCAGCTTAGGGCAGGGGAGCTCCTACGAGCAGTACTTC,CASSLGQGSSYEQYF
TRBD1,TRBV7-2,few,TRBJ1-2,TGTGCCAGCAGAGGGACAGGGGGTGGCTACACCTTC,CASRGTGGGYTF
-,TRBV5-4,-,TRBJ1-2,TGTGCCAGCAGTCCAGGGTCAGCTAACTATGGCTACACCTTC,CASSPGSANYGYTF
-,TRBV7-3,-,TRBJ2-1,TGTGCCAGCAGCTTATTCGGGACAGAGCAGTTCTTC,CASSLFGTEQFF
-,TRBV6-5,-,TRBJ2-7,TGTGCCAGCAGCTTTGGACAAACGACTTCCTACGAGCAGTACTTC,CASSFGQTTSYEQYF
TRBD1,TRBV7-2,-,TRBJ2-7,TGTGCCAGCAGCTTAGGGGGACAGATCTCCTACGAGCAGTACTTC,CASSLGGQISYEQYF
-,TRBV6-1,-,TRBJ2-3,TGTGCCAGCAGGGGGGGACGTCTCACAGATACGCAGTATTTT,CASRGGRLTDTQYF